Listed below are T cell receptor beta chains from one sample, sequenced in a study of CD4 and CD8 cells across lung adenocarcinoma regions. TCRdb re-derived calls from the PCR reads in MiXCR, one entry per CDR3 protein. The table has about 25,000 distinct CDR3 sequences, more than 45% seen once. The sample comprised CD8+ T cells from the center of a lung tumor. Every receptor here comes from a male donor with lung adenocarcinoma. The CD4 and CD8 labels of this study may be unreliable. CDR3s include the opening cysteine and the closing phenylalanine or tryptophan. A D gene is named only where the DNA matches it firmly. Not every row has a clone size; where given, it reads once, few, many or a size class.

NA	TRBV6-1	NA	TRBJ2-3	TGTGCCAGCCGTGTATCCGGGCCGTGGGTCAAGAATACTCAGTATTTT	CASRVSGPWVKNTQYF
NA	TRBV20-1	TRBD2	TRBJ2-3	TGCAGTGCTAGAGGGGGGGGACTAGCGGGAGTCTCAGATACGCAGTATTTT	CSARGGGLAGVSDTQYF
NA	TRBV10-1	NA	TRBJ2-3	TGCGCGGGCAGTGGCAGACATGACACAGATACGCAGTATTTC	CAGSGRHDTDTQYF
NA	TRBV11-2	NA	TRBJ1-1	TGTGCCAGCAGCTCCATTTGGGGGGGCACTGAAGCTTTCTTT	CASSSIWGGTEAFF
NA	TRBV27	NA	TRBJ2-4	NA	CASWGLGAKNTQYF
NA	TRBV10-3	NA	TRBJ2-3	TGTGCCGCGGGACCCGGCGGGGAGCGGAAAGATACCCAGTATTTT	CAAGPGGERKDTQYF
medium-sized	TRBV6-1	NA	TRBJ1-2	TGTGCCAGCATGGGTTCCAGTCGTAACTATGGCTACACCTTC	CASMGSSRNYGYTF
NA	TRBV7-2	TRBD1	TRBJ2-1	TGTGCCAGCAGCTTGGCGGGACAGGGGGGGAGGCAGTTCTTC	CASSLAGQGGRQFF
NA	TRBV6-1	TRBD2	TRBJ2-3	TGTGCCAGCAGTGCCCCGGGGGGGGGAGCCAAAGATACGCAGTATTTC	CASSAPGGGAKDTQYF
NA	TRBV10-3	NA	TRBJ2-4	TGCCGCGGCTCGGGGGTGGGAGCCAAAGACACGCAGTACTTC	CRGSGVGAKDTQYF
NA	TRBV20-1	NA	TRBJ1-6	TGCAGTGCTAGACAGGCACAGGCCCCCTATAATTCACCCCTCCACTTT	CSARQAQAPYNSPLHF
NA	TRBV7-9	TRBD1	TRBJ1-1	TGTGCCAGCAGCTTAGGACAGGGGACTGAAGCTTTCTTT	CASSLGQGTEAFF
NA	TRBV9	TRBD1	TRBJ2-1	TGTGCCAGCGGGGACAGAGCTCCCTCCTACGAGCAGTTCTTC	CASGDRAPSYEQFF
NA	TRBV4-2	NA	TRBJ2-7	TGTGCCAGCAGCCAAGTTGGGGCGACTCCTTACGAGCAGTACTTC	CASSQVGATPYEQYF
few	TRBV10-1	TRBD1	TRBJ1-1	TGCGCCAGCGGGGGACAGGGTACCCCGGTTTTCTTT	CASGGQGTPVFF
NA	TRBV30	TRBD2	TRBJ2-5	TGTGCCTGGAGTGGCGGGAGGGCTGGAGGGACCCAGTACTTC	CAWSGGRAGGTQYF
few	TRBV3-1	NA	TRBJ2-1	TGTGCCAGCAGCCAAGATAGAGCGAGGGGTGAGCAGTTCTTC	CASSQDRARGEQFF
NA	TRBV7-8	NA	TRBJ1-2	TGTGCCAGCAGCCTCCCCGGAAGGGAGAACTATGGCTACACCTTC	CASSLPGRENYGYTF
many	TRBV27	NA	TRBJ2-7	TGTGCCAGCAGTTTATCGTACAGACGCAGCTACGAGCAGTACTTC	CASSLSYRRSYEQYF
few	TRBV3-1	NA	TRBJ2-5	TGTGCCAGCAGCCAAGGGGTCCCTAGGGAGACCCAGTACTTC	CASSQGVPRETQYF
NA	TRBV6-1	TRBD2	TRBJ2-4	TGTGCGCGCAGGGGTATCTGTGGGGGGCGGGGGGGCCGTGCCAAAGACATTCAGTACTTC	CARRGICGGRGGRAKDIQYF
NA	TRBV6-1	NA	TRBJ2-5	TGTGCCAGCAGGGAAGCCGGGGGCCGTGACCAGGAGACGCAGTATTTC	CASREAGGRDQETQYF
NA	TRBV6-1	TRBD2	TRBJ2-5	TGTGCCAGCAGTCCCCTATTAGCGGGAGTCCGGGGAGCCCAGTACTTC	CASSPLLAGVRGAQYF
few	TRBV4-1	NA	TRBJ1-6	TGCGCCAGCAGCCCGAATCTGGGGGGTAATTCACCCCTCCACTTT	CASSPNLGGNSPLHF
NA	TRBV6-8	TRBD1	TRBJ2-3	TGTGGCGGCAGGGGGCTGAGGACCACAGATACTCAGTATTTC	CGGRGLRTTDTQYF
many	TRBV6-1	NA	TRBJ1-5	TGTGCCAGCAGAACCCAGGGGATGAGCAATCAGCCCCAGCATTTT	CASRTQGMSNQPQHF